This T cell receptor beta chain is drawn from a study of patients and donors after allogeneic stem cell transplantation. V was pared by 2 bases and J by 7 bases, with 16 bases of the junction left unmatched. CDR3 length equals 18 residues. Germline loops: CDR1 SGHAT, CDR2 FQDESV (reference sequence). Each CDR3 protein gets one entry after TCRdb re-called the RT-PCR reads with MiXCR. The table records around 82,000 distinct CDR3 sequences, approximately 5.2% of them present only once. In its sample, this clonotype was seen many times. Source material: blood, either unsorted or a sorted T cell fraction (not recorded which). V gene TRBV11-1 combines with J gene TRBJ2-1; 8 nucleotides match TRBD2. The receptor was derived from a human donor who was either an allogeneic HSCT recipient or a stem cell or donor lymphocyte infusion donor (not recorded which). It is not recorded whose cells these are; they may come from a transplant donor. The CDR3, as DNA: TGTGCCAGCAGCTTAAACCGGATTTCTAGCGGGCTCGATAATGAGCAGTTCTTC. Its translation: CASSLNRISSGLDNEQFF.